The 27 T cell receptor beta chains below were found in one sample sequenced in a study of CD8+CD57+ T cells in acquired aplastic anemia. The template for TCR beta VDJ and CDR3 sequence profiling was genomic DNA. TCRdb re-derived calls from the reads in MiXCR, one entry per CDR3 protein. Counted here are around 160,000 distinct CDR3 sequences, 45% to 55% occurring once; the ten biggest clones make up roughly 2.8%. Whoever was chosen for sequencing had shown CD8+CD57+ cell expansion by flow cytometry. Specimen: sorted CD4+, CD8+, or CD8+CD57+ T cells (not recorded which) from PBMCs. These receptors were collected from a human donor with aplastic anemia.

The chain joins TRBV7-9 to TRBJ1-6; D not certain. Trimming removed 3 bases from V and 6 bases from J, with 9 bases in between. Germline V gene data show CDR1 as SEHNR and CDR2 as FQNEAQ (reference sequence). The CDR3 sequence is 14 residues long. The CDR3 nucleotides read TGTGCCAGCAGCTTCACACAGAGTAATTCACCCCTCCACTTT. Translating it yields CASSFTQSNSPLHF.

In its sample, this clonotype was seen many times. The junction and the germline gene differ at one end; a read error may be behind it. The chain carries TRBV20-1 and TRBJ2-1; unclear D gene. Germline lookup yields CDR1 DFQATT and CDR2 SNEGSKA (reference sequence). The CDR3 contains 14 residues. CDR3 protein: CSARGTLSYNEQFF. The CDR3 DNA follows: TGCAGTGCCAGAGGCACCCTTTCCTACAATGAGCAGTTCTTC.

The chain recombines TRBV27 with TRBJ2-2; D is possibly TRBD1 (6 bases). Germline-derived CDR1 and CDR2 are MNHEY and SMNVEV (reference sequence). V was clipped by 3 bases and J by 5 bases, with 19 bases between them. The CDR3 is 17 residues long. CDR3 in DNA: TGTGCCAGCAGTTTCTCCTCGGGCAGGGGTTATACCGGGGAGCTGTTTTTT. Protein product: CASSFSSGRGYTGELFF.

This clonotype was counted at least ten times. CDR3: CASSILLSTDTQYF. CDR3 sequence (DNA): TGTGCCAGTAGTATTCTGCTTAGCACAGATACGCAGTATTTT. The chain has TRBV19 and TRBJ2-3; D remains unclear. The CDR3 is made up of 14 amino acids. V was pared by 3 bases and J by 0 bases, with 7 bases between. Germline CDR1 is LNHDA and CDR2 is SQIVND (reference sequence). Drawing the rest from reference TRBV19 and TRBJ2-3, the complete variable domain is DGGITQSPKYLFRKEGQNVTLSCEQNLNHDAMYWYRQDPGQGLRLIYYSQIVNDFQKGDIAEGYSVSREKKESFPLTVTSAQKNPTAFYLCASSILLSTDTQYFGPGTRLTVL.

This clonotype was seen at least ten times. The chain employs TRBV19 and TRBJ1-5, with a tentative D call TRBD1 (5 bases). The V end lost 10 bases, the J end lost 6 bases, and 19 bases lay between the germline ends. Germline CDR1 and CDR2: LNHDA and SQIVND (reference sequence). The CDR3 is made up of 14 amino acids. The CDR3 loop reads CATSSTAPAQPQHF. The CDR3 region has the DNA TGTGCCACCTCGTCGACAGCCCCCGCTCAGCCCCAGCATTTT. Based on the CDR3 plus reference TRBV19 and TRBJ1-5, the full variable domain is DGGITQSPKYLFRKEGQNVTLSCEQNLNHDAMYWYRQDPGQGLRLIYYSQIVNDFQKGDIAEGYSVSREKKESFPLTVTSAQKNPTAFYLCATSSTAPAQPQHFGDGTRLSIL.

V and J are TRBV12-3 or TRBV12-4 and TRBJ2-5, with 8 positions matching TRBD1. This CDR3 contains 17 residues. V lost 4 bases to trimming and J lost 1 base; unmatched junction nucleotides: 11. The CDR3 DNA follows: TGTGCCAGCAGTTCCCAACTTGGACAGGGACTCCAAGAGACCCAGTACTTC. It codes for CASSSQLGQGLQETQYF.

This clonotype was counted many times. The genes are TRBV10-1 and TRBJ1-2, with a tentative D call TRBD1 (6 bases). The CDR3 extends over 15 amino acids. CDR1 is WNHNN, CDR2 SYGVQD, per germline (reference sequence). V lost 3 bases to trimming and J lost 4 bases, with 15 bases between them. CDR3: CASSDGRTAIYGYTF. The CDR3, as DNA: TGCGCCAGCAGTGATGGTCGGACAGCGATCTATGGCTACACCTTC.

The V and J genes are TRBV5-4 and TRBJ2-1; TRBD2 agrees at 8 bases. The CDR3 runs 17 residues. The V segment lost 2 bases and the J segment 0 bases; nucleotides outside the gene matches: 7. Germline loops: CDR1 SGHNT, CDR2 YYREEE (reference sequence). The CDR3 nucleotides read TGTGCCAGCAGCTTTACTAGCGGCCAAGTCTCCTACAATGAGCAGTTCTTC. Translated, it gives CASSFTSGQVSYNEQFF.

The gene calls are TRBV25-1 and TRBJ1-6, with 7 bases matching TRBD1. Germline V gives CDR1 MGHDK, CDR2 SYGVNS. This CDR3 has 16 residues. After removal of 1 base from V and 5 bases from J, the junction contained 5 bases not matched to a gene. The CDR3: CASSELGGQNNSPLHF. In DNA, the CDR3 is TGTGCCAGCAGTGAATTAGGGGGACAGAATAATTCACCCCTCCACTTT. The variable domain in full, with the rest retrieved from reference TRBV25-1 and TRBJ1-6, is EADIYQTPRYLVIGTGKKITLECSQTMGHDKMYWYQQDPGMELHLIHYSYGVNSTEKGDLSSESTVSRIRTEHFPLTLESARPSHTSQYLCASSELGGQNNSPLHFGNGTRLTVT.

About this clonotype itself: One junction end does not reproduce the germline sequence, and a read error may be involved. The DNA for the CDR3 is TGTGCCAGCAGTCTAGGGGGGGTGATTCAGCCCCAGCATTTT. As protein: CASSLGGVIQPQHF. The chain is built from TRBV24-1 and TRBJ1-5; D perhaps matches TRBD1 (6 bases). Germline values: CDR1 KGHDR, CDR2 SFDVKD. This CDR3 comprises 14 residues.

This clonotype has a count of ten or more. This chain links TRBV5-1 with TRBJ1-1; a weak D match, TRBD1 (5 bases). The CDR3 runs 15 residues. V was clipped by 4 bases and J by 0 bases, with 13 bases between them. Germline-derived CDR1 and CDR2 are SGHRS and YFSETQ. CDR3 sequence reads: CASSGLGAVNTEAFF. The CDR3 DNA sequence: TGCGCCAGCAGCGGCTTAGGGGCCGTGAACACTGAAGCTTTCTTT.

The CDR3: CASSLGTWNTGELFF. CDR3 DNA sequence: TGTGCCAGTAGCCTGGGAACTTGGAACACCGGGGAGCTGTTTTTT. The J gene is TRBJ2-2, the V gene TRBV19; no clear D gene. The germline gives CDR1 LNHDA, CDR2 SQIVND (reference sequence). This CDR3 has 15 residues. V gave up 6 bases and J gave up 1 base, with 12 bases separating them.

The chain links TRBV20-1 to TRBJ1-1, with 10 bases lining up with TRBD1. Trimming cost V 0 bases and J 0 bases; bases outside gene matches: 4. CDR1 and CDR2 from the germline V gene are DFQATT and SNEGSKA (reference sequence). This CDR3 contains 16 residues. Here the CDR3 DNA reads TGCAGTGCTAGAGACCCGGGACAGGGGATGAACACTGAAGCTTTCTTT. This codes for CSARDPGQGMNTEAFF.

Of note for this clonotype: The conserved closing phenylalanine or tryptophan is absent in this CDR3, likely reflecting a read error. This chain connects TRBV7-3 to TRBJ1-5; D uncertain. Germline V CDR1 and CDR2: SGHTA, FQGTGA. V lost 5 bases, J lost 3 bases, and 17 bases lay in between. The CDR3 contains 16 residues. DNA of the CDR3: TGTGCCAGCAGCCTAAGGGCCGGACGGATCAATCAGCCCCAGCATCTT. Its translation is CASSLRAGRINQPQHL.

This chain links TRBV20-1 with TRBJ2-7; D call uncertain. V dropped 2 bases and J dropped 4 bases, with 9 bases sitting between them. Germline lookup yields CDR1 DFQATT and CDR2 SNEGSKA (reference sequence). CDR3 length equals 12 residues. For the CDR3, the DNA is TGCAGTGCTAGAAATCGGCGGTACGAGCAGTACTTC. Protein sequence: CSARNRRYEQYF.

This clonotype was observed at least ten times. This chain connects TRBV6-5 to TRBJ2-7; possible D gene TRBD1, 5 bases. V dropped 0 bases and J dropped 5 bases, with 14 bases sitting between them. The CDR3 length is 15 residues. The V gene's germline CDR1 is MNHEY and CDR2 SVGAGI. CDR3 in DNA: TGTGCCAGCAGTTACTCGATTTCACAGGCCGACGAGCAGTACTTC. It translates to CASSYSISQADEQYF.

This clonotype was observed many times. The chain carries TRBV6-6 and TRBJ1-1, with D possibly matching TRBD1 (5 bases). Trimming took 8 bases from V and 2 from J, leaving 12 bases between them. Germline V gene sequence: CDR1 MNHNY, CDR2 SVGAGI (reference sequence). The CDR3 consists of 13 residues. The CDR3 spells CASERTSNTEAFF. The CDR3 DNA reads as TGTGCCAGCGAAAGGACATCTAACACTGAAGCTTTCTTT.

This sequence joins TRBV12-3 or TRBV12-4 and TRBJ2-2; D gene unclear. CDR3 length: 15 residues. The ends were cut back, 5 bases at V and 5 bases at J, with 15 bases in the middle. The chain's CDR3 is CASSKSSYGTGELFF. The CDR3 DNA sequence: TGTGCCAGCAGTAAAAGCAGCTATGGTACCGGGGAGCTGTTTTTT.

Many counts were recorded for this clonotype. This sequence joins TRBV10-3 and TRBJ2-7; D might be TRBD1 (6 bases). The V gene's germline CDR1 is ENHRY and CDR2 SYGVKD. This CDR3 spans 14 amino acids. V lost 3 bases and J 1 base, leaving 10 bases between the germline ends. The CDR3 region has the DNA TGTGCCATCAGTGAATGGGACACTTCCTACGAGCAGTACTTC. Its protein is CAISEWDTSYEQYF.

The chain links TRBV7-6 to TRBJ2-7; D possibly corresponds to TRBD2 (6 bases). CDR1 is SGHVS and CDR2 is FNYEAQ in the germline V gene. The CDR3 has 13 residues. V gave up 2 bases and J gave up 5 bases, with 10 bases separating them. CDR3 bases: TGTGCCAGCAGCTTACCGGAGGGCCACGAGCAGTACTTC. Its translation is CASSLPEGHEQYF.

In regard to this clonotype: This could be a read error, since a much larger clone is one nucleotide away. The CDR3 carries no conserved terminal phenylalanine or tryptophan, so it likely arises from a read error. This sequence joins TRBV20-1 and TRBJ2-1; possible D gene TRBD1, 5 bases. The CDR3 contains 12 residues. Germline lookup yields CDR1 DFQATT and CDR2 SNEGSKA (reference sequence). V was shortened by 4 bases and J by 5 bases, with 9 bases between the two germline ends. The CDR3 sequence: CSATTDNNEQFL. The CDR3 nucleotides read TGCAGTGCTACGACGGACAACAATGAGCAGTTCCTC.

The rearrangement links TRBV19 to TRBJ1-1, with TRBD1 matching 8 bases. The CDR3 is made up of 14 amino acids. J was trimmed by 1 base and V by 4 bases; bases with no gene match: 2. Per germline, CDR1 LNHDA and CDR2 SQIVND (reference sequence). The CDR3 here is CASSTGTGNTEAFF. The CDR3, as DNA: TGTGCCAGTAGTACCGGGACAGGGAACACTGAAGCTTTCTTT.

The chain uses TRBV7-9 and TRBJ1-2; D possibly corresponds to TRBD1 (5 bases). Trimming left V 1 base short and J 6 bases short, with 12 bases between. The CDR3 covers 14 residues. Looked up from germline, CDR1 is SEHNR and CDR2 is FQNEAQ (reference sequence). The CDR3 here is CASSLVLGDHGYTF. CDR3 bases: TGTGCCAGCAGCTTAGTTCTCGGGGACCATGGCTACACCTTC.

This clonotype was observed many times. The rearrangement uses TRBV7-6 and TRBJ2-7, with D possibly being TRBD1 (6 bases). The CDR3 spans 15 residues. Trimming removed 5 bases at V and 0 bases at J, with 14 bases between. Germline V CDR1 and CDR2: SGHVS, FNYEAQ. This CDR3 is CASSPRRGSSYEQYF. The CDR3 coding sequence is TGTGCCAGCAGCCCCAGAAGGGGGAGCTCCTACGAGCAGTACTTC.

Comment on this clonotype: A much larger clone is a single base away; this may be a read error. The CDR3 carries no conserved terminal phenylalanine or tryptophan, so it likely arises from a read error. The chain combines TRBV12-3 or TRBV12-4 with TRBJ1-1, with D uncertain. This CDR3 has 14 amino acids. Trimming took 3 bases from V and 1 from J, leaving 9 bases between them. CDR3 sequence: CASSFPGRNTEAFL. The CDR3 region has the DNA TGTGCCAGCAGTTTCCCAGGTCGGAACACTGAAGCTTTCTTA.

The genes are TRBV19 and TRBJ2-7; perhaps TRBD2 as D (5 bases). The germline V gene has CDR1 LNHDA and CDR2 SQIVND (reference sequence). The CDR3 is made up of 13 amino acids. Trimming stripped 3 bases from V and 6 bases from J, with 12 bases between. The CDR3 nucleotides read TGTGCCAGTAGTATGGATCACGGACTCGAGCAGTACTTC. Amino acids: CASSMDHGLEQYF.

This clonotype was seen only once. The J gene is TRBJ2-3, the V gene TRBV2, with TRBD1 matching over 7 bases. This CDR3 spans 14 amino acids. V was clipped by 6 bases and J by 0 bases; unmatched bases: 3. Looked up from germline, CDR1 is SNHLY and CDR2 is FYNNEI. DNA for the CDR3: TGTGCCAGCAGGGGACAGATTAGCACAGATACGCAGTATTTT. Its translation is CASRGQISTDTQYF.